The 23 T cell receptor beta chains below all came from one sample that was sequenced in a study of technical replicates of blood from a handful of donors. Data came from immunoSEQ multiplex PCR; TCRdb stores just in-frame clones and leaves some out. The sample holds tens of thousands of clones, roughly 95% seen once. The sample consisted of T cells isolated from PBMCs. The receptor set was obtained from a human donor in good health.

This CDR3 is CASRGEGAITEAFF. CDR3 bases: TGTGCCAGTAGAGGCGAGGGGGCGATCACTGAAGCTTTCTTT. V gene TRBV19 combines with J gene TRBJ1-1, with 7 bases lining up with TRBD1. The V gene's germline CDR1 is LNHDA and CDR2 SQIVND (reference sequence). Trimming took 6 bases from V and 4 from J; bases not matched to a gene: 8. The CDR3 is 14 residues long.

For the CDR3, the DNA is TGTGCCAGCAGCCCAAGGGTGGAGGGCGATACGCAGTATTTT. Protein product: CASSPRVEGDTQYF. The gene calls are TRBV7-7 and TRBJ2-3; possible D gene TRBD2, 6 bases. This CDR3 spans 14 amino acids. The ends were cut back, 5 bases at V and 6 bases at J, with 15 bases in the middle. The germline V gene encodes CDR1 SSHAT and CDR2 FNYEAQ (reference sequence).

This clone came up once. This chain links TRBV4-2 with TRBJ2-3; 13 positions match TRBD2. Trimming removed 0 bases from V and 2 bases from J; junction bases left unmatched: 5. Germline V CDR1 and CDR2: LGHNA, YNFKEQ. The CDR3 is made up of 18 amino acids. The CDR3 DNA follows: TGTGCCAGCAGCCAAGATCTGACTAGCGGGAGGTTCACAGATACGCAGTATTTT. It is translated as CASSQDLTSGRFTDTQYF.

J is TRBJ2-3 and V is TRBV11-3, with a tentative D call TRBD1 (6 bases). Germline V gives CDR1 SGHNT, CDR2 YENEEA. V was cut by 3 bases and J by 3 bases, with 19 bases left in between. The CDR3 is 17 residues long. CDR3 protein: CASSFPVKLQGTDTQYF. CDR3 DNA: TGTGCCAGCAGCTTCCCGGTTAAGTTACAGGGAACAGATACGCAGTATTTT. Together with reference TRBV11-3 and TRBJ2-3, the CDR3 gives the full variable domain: EAGVVQSPRYKIIEKKQPVAFWCNPISGHNTLYWYLQNLGQGPELLIRYENEEAVDDSQLPKDRFSAERLKGVDSTLKIQPAELGDSAVYLCASSFPVKLQGTDTQYFGPGTRLTVL.

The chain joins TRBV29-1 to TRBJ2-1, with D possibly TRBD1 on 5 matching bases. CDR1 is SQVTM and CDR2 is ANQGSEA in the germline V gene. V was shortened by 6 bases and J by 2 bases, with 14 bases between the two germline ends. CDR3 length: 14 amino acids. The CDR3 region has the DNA TGCAGCGTCCCAGGGTGGCAGGCCTACAATGAGCAGTTCTTC. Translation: CSVPGWQAYNEQFF.

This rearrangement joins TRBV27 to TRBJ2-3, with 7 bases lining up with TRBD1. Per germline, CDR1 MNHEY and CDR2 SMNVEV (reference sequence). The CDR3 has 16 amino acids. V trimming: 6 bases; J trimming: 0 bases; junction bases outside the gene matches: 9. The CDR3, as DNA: TGTGCCAGCAGCGAATCCGGGACAGCTAGCACAGATACGCAGTATTTT. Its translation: CASSESGTASTDTQYF.

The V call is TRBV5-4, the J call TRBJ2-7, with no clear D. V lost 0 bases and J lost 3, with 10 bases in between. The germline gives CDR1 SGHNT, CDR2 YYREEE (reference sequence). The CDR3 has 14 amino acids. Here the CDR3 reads CASSLGQKNYEQYF. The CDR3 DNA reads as TGTGCCAGCAGCTTGGGGCAGAAAAACTACGAGCAGTACTTC.

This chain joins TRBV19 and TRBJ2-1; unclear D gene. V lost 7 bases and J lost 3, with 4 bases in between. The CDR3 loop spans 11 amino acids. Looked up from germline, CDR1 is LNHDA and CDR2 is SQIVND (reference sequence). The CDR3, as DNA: TGTGCCAGTATATACTACAATGAGCAGTTCTTC. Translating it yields CASIYYNEQFF.

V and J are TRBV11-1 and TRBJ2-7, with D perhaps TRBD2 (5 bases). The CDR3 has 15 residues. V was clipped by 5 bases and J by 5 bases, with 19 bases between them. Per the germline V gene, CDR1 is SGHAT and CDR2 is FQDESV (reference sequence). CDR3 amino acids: CASSPSGNMLHEQYF. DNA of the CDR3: TGTGCCAGCAGCCCATCCGGGAATATGCTTCACGAGCAGTACTTC.

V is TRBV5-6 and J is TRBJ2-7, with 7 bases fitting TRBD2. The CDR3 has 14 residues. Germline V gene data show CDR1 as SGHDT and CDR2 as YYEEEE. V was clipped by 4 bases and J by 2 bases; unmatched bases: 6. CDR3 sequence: CASSVGLAAYEQYF. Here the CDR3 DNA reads TGTGCCAGCAGCGTGGGGCTAGCGGCCTACGAGCAGTACTTC.

The CDR3 loop reads CASTKAEWTEVFTGELFF. For the CDR3, the DNA is TGTGCCAGTACAAAGGCGGAATGGACAGAAGTATTCACCGGGGAGCTGTTTTTT. The V and J genes are TRBV19 and TRBJ2-2, with a tentative D call TRBD1 (6 bases). The germline CDR1 and CDR2 sequences are LNHDA and SQIVND (reference sequence). The CDR3 is 18 residues long. Trimming removed 7 bases at V and 4 bases at J, with 25 bases between. The complete variable domain, with remaining parts taken from reference TRBV19 and TRBJ2-2, reads DGGITQSPKYLFRKEGQNVTLSCEQNLNHDAMYWYRQDPGQGLRLIYYSQIVNDFQKGDIAEGYSVSREKKESFPLTVTSAQKNPTAFYLCASTKAEWTEVFTGELFFGEGSRLTVL.

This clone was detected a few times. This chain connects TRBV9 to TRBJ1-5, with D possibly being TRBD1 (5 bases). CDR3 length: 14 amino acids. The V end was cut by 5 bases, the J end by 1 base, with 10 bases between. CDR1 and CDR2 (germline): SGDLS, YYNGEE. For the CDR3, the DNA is TGTGCCAGCAGTGGCGGGGGGAGCAATCAGCCCCAGCATTTT. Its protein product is CASSGGGSNQPQHF.

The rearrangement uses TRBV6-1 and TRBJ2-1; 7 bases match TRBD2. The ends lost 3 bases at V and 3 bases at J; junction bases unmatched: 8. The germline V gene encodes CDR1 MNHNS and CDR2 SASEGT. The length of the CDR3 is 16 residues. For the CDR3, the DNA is TGTGCCAGCAGTGACCCCCGGAGCGGGAACTACAATGAGCAGTTCTTC. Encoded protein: CASSDPRSGNYNEQFF.

CDR3 coding DNA: TGCGCCAGCAGCACGGGACTTAATACGCAGTATTTT. Translated: CASSTGLNTQYF. The V call is TRBV5-1, the J call TRBJ2-3, with D tentatively TRBD2 (6 bases). Germline CDR1 is SGHRS and CDR2 is YFSETQ. The ends were cut back, 4 bases at V and 7 bases at J, with 10 bases in the middle. The CDR3 covers 12 residues.

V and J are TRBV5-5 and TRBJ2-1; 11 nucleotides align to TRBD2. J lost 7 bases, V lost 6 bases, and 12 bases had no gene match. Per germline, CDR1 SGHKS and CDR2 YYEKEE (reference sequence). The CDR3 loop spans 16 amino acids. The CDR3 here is CASNYGASGRRNEQFF. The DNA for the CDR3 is TGTGCCAGCAACTACGGGGCTAGCGGGAGGAGAAATGAGCAGTTCTTC.

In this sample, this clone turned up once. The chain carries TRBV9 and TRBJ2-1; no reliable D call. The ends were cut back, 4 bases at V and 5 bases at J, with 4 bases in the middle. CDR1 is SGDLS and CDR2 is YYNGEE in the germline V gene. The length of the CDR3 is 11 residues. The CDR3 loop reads CASSPDNEQFF. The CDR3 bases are TGTGCCAGCAGCCCCGACAATGAGCAGTTCTTC.

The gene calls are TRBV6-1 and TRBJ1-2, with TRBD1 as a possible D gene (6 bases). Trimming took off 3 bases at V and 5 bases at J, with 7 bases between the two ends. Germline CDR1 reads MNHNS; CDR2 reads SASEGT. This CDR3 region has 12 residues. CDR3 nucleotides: TGTGCCAGCAGTGACAGGGGTTATGGCTACACCTTC. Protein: CASSDRGYGYTF.

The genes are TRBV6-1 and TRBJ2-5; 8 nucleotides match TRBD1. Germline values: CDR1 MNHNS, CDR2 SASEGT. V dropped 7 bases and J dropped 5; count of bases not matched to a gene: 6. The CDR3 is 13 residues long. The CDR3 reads CASNDRGRETQYF. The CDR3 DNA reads TGTGCCAGCAACGACAGGGGAAGGGAGACCCAGTACTTC.

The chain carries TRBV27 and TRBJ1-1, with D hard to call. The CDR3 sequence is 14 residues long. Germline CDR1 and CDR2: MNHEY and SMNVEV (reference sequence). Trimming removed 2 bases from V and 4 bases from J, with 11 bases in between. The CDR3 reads CASSLGQVGTEAFF. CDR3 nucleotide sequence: TGTGCCAGCAGTTTAGGTCAGGTGGGCACTGAAGCTTTCTTT.

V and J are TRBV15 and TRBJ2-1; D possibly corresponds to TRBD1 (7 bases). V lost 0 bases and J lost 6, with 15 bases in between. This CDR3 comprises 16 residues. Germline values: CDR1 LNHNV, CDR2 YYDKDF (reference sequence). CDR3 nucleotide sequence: TGTGCCACCAGCAGAGATCAGGGGGGAGTGGGCAATGAGCAGTTCTTC. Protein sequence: CATSRDQGGVGNEQFF.

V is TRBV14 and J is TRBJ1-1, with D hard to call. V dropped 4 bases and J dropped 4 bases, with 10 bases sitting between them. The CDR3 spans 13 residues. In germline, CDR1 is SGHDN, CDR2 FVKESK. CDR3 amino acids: CASSPGGGTEAFF. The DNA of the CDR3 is TGTGCCAGCAGCCCCGGCGGCGGCACTGAAGCTTTCTTT.

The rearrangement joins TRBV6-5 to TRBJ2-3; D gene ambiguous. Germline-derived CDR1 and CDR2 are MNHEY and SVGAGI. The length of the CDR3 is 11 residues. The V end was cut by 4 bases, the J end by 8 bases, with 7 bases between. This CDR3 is CASSFPGTQYF. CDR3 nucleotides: TGTGCCAGCAGTTTCCCGGGTACGCAGTATTTT.

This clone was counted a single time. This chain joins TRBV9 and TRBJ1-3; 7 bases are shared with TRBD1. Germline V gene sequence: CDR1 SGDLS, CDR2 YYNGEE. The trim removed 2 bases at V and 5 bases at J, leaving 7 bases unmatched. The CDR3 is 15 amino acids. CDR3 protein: CASSVMGQPRNTIYF. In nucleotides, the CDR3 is TGTGCCAGCAGCGTGATGGGACAGCCCAGAAACACCATATATTTT. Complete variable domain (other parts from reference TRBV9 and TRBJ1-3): DSGVTQTPKHLITATGQRVTLRCSPRSGDLSVYWYQQSLDQGLQFLIQYYNGEERAKGNILERFSAQQFPDLHSELNLSSLELGDSALYFCASSVMGQPRNTIYFGEGSWLTVV.